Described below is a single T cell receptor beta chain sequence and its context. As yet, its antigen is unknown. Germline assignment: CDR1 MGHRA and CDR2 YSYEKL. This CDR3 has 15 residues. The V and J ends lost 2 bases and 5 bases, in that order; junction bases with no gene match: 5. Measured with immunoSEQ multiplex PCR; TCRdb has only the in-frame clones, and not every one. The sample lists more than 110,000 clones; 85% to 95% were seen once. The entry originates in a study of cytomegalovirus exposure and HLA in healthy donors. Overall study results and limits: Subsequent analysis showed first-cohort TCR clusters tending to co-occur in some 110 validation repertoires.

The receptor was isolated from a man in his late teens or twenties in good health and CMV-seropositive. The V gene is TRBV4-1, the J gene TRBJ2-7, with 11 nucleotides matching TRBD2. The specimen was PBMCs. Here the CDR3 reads CASSQLAGGRHEQYF. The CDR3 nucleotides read TGCGCCAGCAGCCAATTAGCGGGAGGGAGGCACGAGCAGTACTTC.